The next 24 T cell receptor beta chains were all read from a single sample in a study of identical twins. TCRdb re-analysed the 5' RACE reads in MiXCR, keeping a single row per CDR3 protein. The data contain hundreds of thousands of distinct CDR3 sequences, 11% to 15% of them seen just once; the ten biggest clones take up around 9%. The sequencing sample was made of memory (CD45RO+) T cells sorted from blood. The receptors were sampled from a woman younger than 30 in good health.

The rearrangement links TRBV20-1 to TRBJ1-2; 11 nucleotides agree with TRBD1. V trimming: 4 bases; J trimming: 3 bases; junction bases outside the gene matches: 10. The CDR3 spans 16 residues. Germline-derived CDR1 and CDR2 are DFQATT and SNEGSKA (reference sequence). The CDR3 region is CSATSGGDRGYYGYTF. CDR3 DNA: TGCAGTGCTACATCAGGAGGGGACAGGGGGTACTATGGCTACACCTTC.

This clonotype was detected only a few times. The chain couples TRBV25-1 to TRBJ1-4; D unclear. In germline, CDR1 is MGHDK, CDR2 SYGVNS. Trimming stripped 3 bases from V and 10 bases from J, with 9 bases between. The CDR3 runs to 12 residues. This chain's CDR3 is CASSESERKLFF. For the CDR3, the DNA is TGTGCCAGCAGTGAGAGTGAGAGAAAACTGTTTTTT.

This clonotype was seen only a few times. V and J are TRBV27 and TRBJ1-1; unclear D gene. The CDR3 loop spans 14 amino acids. With 2 bases removed from V and 1 base from J, the gap between germline ends came to 8 bases. Germline CDR1 reads MNHEY; CDR2 reads SMNVEV (reference sequence). The DNA for the CDR3 is TGTGCCAGCAGTTTAGTAGGGAAGAACACTGAAGCTTTCTTT. Encoded protein: CASSLVGKNTEAFF.

This clonotype appeared many times. The chain employs TRBV5-1 and TRBJ2-2, with 8 bases lining up with TRBD1. The V and J ends lost 4 bases and 5 bases, in that order; junction bases with no gene match: 4. CDR1 SGHRS and CDR2 YFSETQ come from the germline V gene. The CDR3 is made up of 14 amino acids. In DNA, the CDR3 is TGCGCCAGCAGCGCAGGGGGCGCGACCGGGGAGCTGTTTTTT. It yields the protein CASSAGGATGELFF.

This clonotype was seen a handful of times. The V gene is TRBV11-2, the J gene TRBJ2-1; the D gene is possibly TRBD1 (6 bases). CDR1 is SGHAT, CDR2 FQNNGV, per germline. The CDR3 is made up of 14 amino acids. Trimming stripped 5 bases from V and 1 base from J, with 9 bases between. The CDR3: CASSRGQSYNEQFF. The CDR3, as DNA: TGTGCCAGCAGCCGGGGACAATCCTACAATGAGCAGTTCTTC. Filled out from reference TRBV11-2 and TRBJ2-1, the complete variable domain reads EAGVAQSPRYKIIEKRQSVAFWCNPISGHATLYWYQQILGQGPKLLIQFQNNGVVDDSQLPKDRFSAERLKGVDSTLKIQPAKLEDSAVYLCASSRGQSYNEQFFGPGTRLTVL.

This chain connects TRBV20-1 to TRBJ2-5, with 12 bases that match TRBD2. V trimming: 6 bases; J trimming: 5 bases; junction bases outside the gene matches: 16. The CDR3 consists of 17 residues. Germline lookup yields CDR1 DFQATT and CDR2 SNEGSKA (reference sequence). CDR3 region: CSAPGLSGTSGSETQYF. The CDR3 region has the DNA TGCAGTGCCCCCGGGTTGTCGGGGACTAGCGGGTCCGAGACCCAGTACTTC.

This clonotype has ten or more counts. V usage is TRBV28 and J usage is TRBJ2-1; D unclear. V lost 4 bases and J 4 bases, leaving 5 bases between the germline ends. Per the germline V gene, CDR1 is MDHEN and CDR2 is SYDVKM. This CDR3 spans 12 amino acids. The DNA of the CDR3 is TGTGCCAGCAGTTGGGGATACAATGAGCAGTTCTTC. This encodes CASSWGYNEQFF.

This chain uses TRBV5-1 with TRBJ2-7, with 7 bases identical to TRBD1. Trimming removed 5 bases from V and 2 bases from J; junction bases left unmatched: 4. This CDR3 is built from 13 residues. The germline gives CDR1 SGHRS, CDR2 YFSETQ. CDR3 loop: CASRGDSPYEQYF. The CDR3 nucleotides read TGCGCCAGCAGGGGGGACAGTCCCTACGAGCAGTACTTC.

The V call is TRBV20-1, the J call TRBJ2-1; possibly TRBD2 for D (6 bases). The V end was cut by 6 bases, the J end by 2 bases, with 14 bases between. CDR1 is DFQATT and CDR2 is SNEGSKA in the germline V gene (reference sequence). This CDR3 has 14 residues. The CDR3 bases are TGCAGTGCAACTAGGAGGGCCGCCTACAATGAGCAGTTCTTC. Protein: CSATRRAAYNEQFF.

This clonotype was seen at least ten times. The rearrangement uses TRBV3-1 and TRBJ1-2; the D gene is possibly TRBD1 (5 bases). Germline V gives CDR1 LGHDT, CDR2 YNNKEL (reference sequence). Trimming removed 0 bases at V and 4 bases at J, with 24 bases between. The CDR3 loop spans 19 amino acids. For the CDR3, the DNA is TGTGCCAGCAGCCAAGATCCCGCCCTTCAGGGTAATGGGTTCTATGGCTACACCTTC. It yields the protein CASSQDPALQGNGFYGYTF.

The V call is TRBV7-9, the J call TRBJ1-6, with 8 nucleotides matching TRBD1. The CDR3 contains 16 residues. The V gene's germline CDR1 is SEHNR and CDR2 FQNEAQ (reference sequence). V lost 5 bases and J lost 7; bases outside the gene matches: 10. DNA of the CDR3: TGTGCCAGCAGCCAATCCGCCACAGGGGGGAATTCACCCCTCCACTTT. It specifies CASSQSATGGNSPLHF.

There are a few counts of this clonotype. The V call is TRBV20-1, the J call TRBJ2-7; 9 bases agree with TRBD1. CDR1 is DFQATT and CDR2 is SNEGSKA in the germline V gene (reference sequence). Losses at the gene ends were 2 bases for V and 2 bases for J; bases not matched to a gene: 16. CDR3 length: 18 amino acids. In DNA, the CDR3 is TGCAGTGCTAGACCCGGGACAGGGTCTACAGTGCTCCCCTACGAGCAGTACTTC. As protein: CSARPGTGSTVLPYEQYF.

CDR3 in amino acids: CASSVGGGDNEQFF. The CDR3 nucleotides read TGTGCCAGCAGCGTGGGGGGAGGCGACAATGAGCAGTTCTTC. The chain joins TRBV9 to TRBJ2-1; possibly TRBD2 for D (6 bases). The V end lost 2 bases, the J end lost 5 bases, and 11 bases lay between the germline ends. Germline-derived CDR1 and CDR2 are SGDLS and YYNGEE. The CDR3 has 14 amino acids. The full variable domain, completed using reference TRBV9 and TRBJ2-1, is DSGVTQTPKHLITATGQRVTLRCSPRSGDLSVYWYQQSLDQGLQFLIQYYNGEERAKGNILERFSAQQFPDLHSELNLSSLELGDSALYFCASSVGGGDNEQFFGPGTRLTVL.

The CDR3 region has the DNA TGCGCCAGCAGCCCTTACCCAGGGACTAGCGGATGGAACACCGGGGAGCTGTTTTTT. Protein sequence: CASSPYPGTSGWNTGELFF. J is TRBJ2-2 and V is TRBV5-1, with TRBD2 matching over 11 bases. The germline gives CDR1 SGHRS, CDR2 YFSETQ. The V gene end was trimmed by 4 bases and the J gene end by 1 base; junction bases not matched to a gene: 12. The CDR3 covers 19 residues.

This chain connects TRBV6-1 to TRBJ1-1, with D possibly matching TRBD1 (6 bases). CDR3 length: 14 residues. Germline CDR1 reads MNHNS; CDR2 reads SASEGT. Trimming took off 8 bases at V and 1 base at J, with 14 bases between the two ends. CDR3 nucleotide sequence: TGTGCCAGCGGCCCTGGACAGTCGAACACTGAAGCTTTCTTT. It is translated as CASGPGQSNTEAFF.

This chain joins TRBV2 and TRBJ2-1; D uncertain. This CDR3 comprises 10 residues. The V gene's germline CDR1 is SNHLY and CDR2 FYNNEI. V was pared by 6 bases and J by 8 bases, with 5 bases between. The CDR3 loop is CASRVDEQFF. Here the CDR3 DNA reads TGTGCCAGCAGGGTGGATGAGCAGTTCTTC.

J is TRBJ2-7 and V is TRBV11-2, with D possibly being TRBD2 (5 bases). V gave up 0 bases and J gave up 2 bases, with 14 bases separating them. The germline V gene has CDR1 SGHAT and CDR2 FQNNGV. This CDR3 comprises 16 residues. The CDR3 region is CASSLEAAELPYEQYF. CDR3 DNA: TGTGCCAGCAGCTTAGAAGCGGCAGAGCTTCCCTACGAGCAGTACTTC.

This clonotype was counted only a few times. The genes are TRBV23-1 and TRBJ2-5; 10 nucleotides line up with TRBD2. TRBV23-1 is an ORF, with its function uncertain. The CDR3 contains 17 residues. V dropped 1 base and J dropped 5; count of bases not matched to a gene: 10. CDR3 sequence reads: CASSQYPSGRATETQYF. The DNA for the CDR3 is TGCGCCAGCAGTCAATATCCAAGCGGGAGGGCCACGGAGACCCAGTACTTC.

This sequence joins TRBV20-1 and TRBJ1-5; 7 bases match TRBD1. J was trimmed by 3 bases and V by 1 base; bases with no gene match: 3. The CDR3 is 14 amino acids. Germline V lookup: CDR1 DFQATT, CDR2 SNEGSKA (reference sequence). CDR3 region: CSARAGTVNQPQHF. The DNA of the CDR3 is TGCAGTGCTAGAGCCGGGACAGTCAATCAGCCCCAGCATTTT.

The chain has TRBV13 and TRBJ2-1; 7 nucleotides align to TRBD2. Germline CDR1 reads PRHDT; CDR2 reads FYEKMQ (reference sequence). This CDR3 contains 17 residues. Unmatched junction bases numbered 8, after V lost 2 bases and J lost 1 base. CDR3 amino acids: CASSLTVWGGSYNEQFF. The CDR3 nucleotides read TGTGCCAGCAGCTTAACTGTGTGGGGGGGATCCTACAATGAGCAGTTCTTC.

This clonotype turned up a few times. The rearrangement links TRBV7-2 to TRBJ2-1; D possibly corresponds to TRBD1 (5 bases). Germline loops: CDR1 SGHTA, CDR2 FQGNSA. The CDR3 length is 12 residues. The germline V and J ends were trimmed by 7 bases and 8 bases, with 12 bases remaining between them. The CDR3 region has the DNA TGTGCCAGCACCGCGGACATCCATGAGCAGTTCTTC. This codes for CASTADIHEQFF.

The V gene is TRBV29-1, the J gene TRBJ1-6, with D tentatively TRBD1 (5 bases). Germline V gene lookup returns CDR1 SQVTM and CDR2 ANQGSEA. CDR3 length: 11 residues. V lost 6 bases, J lost 7 bases, and 7 bases lay in between. The DNA for the CDR3 is TGCAGCGTCCGGGACAATTCACCCCTCCACTTT. It translates to CSVRDNSPLHF.

This clonotype showed up many times. A read error may account for a junction end that differs from germline. The chain is built from TRBV7-2 and TRBJ2-7; D is ambiguous. CDR3 length: 12 amino acids. Germline lookup yields CDR1 SGHTA and CDR2 FQGNSA. CDR3 amino acids: CASSPDRYEQYF. The CDR3 DNA reads TGCGCCAGCAGCCCCGACCGCTACGAGCAGTACTTC.

This clonotype was counted a few times. The rearrangement links TRBV6-1 to TRBJ2-5; 11 nucleotides align to TRBD2. Germline V gives CDR1 MNHNS, CDR2 SASEGT. With 7 bases clipped from V and 3 bases from J, the junction kept 10 bases outside the gene matches. There are 16 residues in the CDR3. The CDR3 loop is CASIKNPGLAEETQYF. CDR3 DNA: TGTGCCAGCATCAAAAACCCGGGACTAGCGGAAGAGACCCAGTACTTC.